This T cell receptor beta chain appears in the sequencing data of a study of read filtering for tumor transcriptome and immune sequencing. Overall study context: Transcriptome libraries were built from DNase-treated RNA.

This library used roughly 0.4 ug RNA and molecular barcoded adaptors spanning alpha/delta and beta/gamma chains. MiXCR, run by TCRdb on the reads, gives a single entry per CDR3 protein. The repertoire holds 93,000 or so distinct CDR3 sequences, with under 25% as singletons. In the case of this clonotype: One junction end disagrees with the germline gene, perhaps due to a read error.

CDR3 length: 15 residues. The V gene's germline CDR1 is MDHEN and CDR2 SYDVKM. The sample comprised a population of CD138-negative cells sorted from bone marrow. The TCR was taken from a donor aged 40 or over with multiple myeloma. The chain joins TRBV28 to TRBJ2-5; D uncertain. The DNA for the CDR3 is TGTGCCAGCAGTCTCTACACAGAGGCCCAAGAGACCCAGTGCTTC. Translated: CASSLYTEAQETQCF.